Sequencing of this T cell receptor beta chain was carried out in a study of T cell responses to AZD1222 COVID-19 vaccine. Overall study: Second doses at about 4 or about 12 weeks were pooled.

Findings and limits, study-wide: Scientists sampled the repertoires only once the peak T cell response had passed. There were mostly white British donors and more females than males, and clonal diversity was possibly underestimated.

Clones were read by immunoSEQ multiplex PCR, and TCRdb kept only the in-frame ones, dropping some. The sample lists some 140,000 clones; about 94% were seen once. Comment on this clone: The target antigen is unknown.

Germline assignment: CDR1 SEHNR and CDR2 FQNEAQ (reference sequence). V was shortened by 0 bases and J by 4 bases, with 17 bases between the two germline ends. The CDR3 is 17 amino acids. Sequenced here: peripheral blood, sampled on day 0 of AZD1222 vaccination. V gene TRBV7-9 combines with J gene TRBJ2-3; D perhaps matches TRBD2 (5 bases). The clonotype was recovered from an adult in good health. This CDR3 is CASSLASAIVGADTQYF. The CDR3 DNA reads as TGTGCCAGCAGCTTAGCTAGCGCTATAGTGGGCGCAGATACGCAGTATTTT. The complete variable domain, with remaining parts taken from reference TRBV7-9 and TRBJ2-3, reads DTGVSQNPRHKITKRGQNVTFRCDPISEHNRLYWYRQTLGQGPEFLTYFQNEAQLEKSRLLSDRFSAERPKGSFSTLEIQRTEQGDSAMYLCASSLASAIVGADTQYFGPGTRLTVL.